A selection of T cell receptor beta chains follows, all from one sample in a study of shared clonotypes between healthy human individuals. The protocol was immunoSEQ multiplex PCR, while the TCRdb copy is restricted to in-frame clones and leaves out a portion. Of around 500,000 clones listed, roughly 78% are singletons. Material: PBMCs. These receptors all stem from a woman in her 40s in good health. Some clones in this sample may be carry-over from other donors' samples. The CDR3 runs from the conserved cysteine through the conserved F or W. A D gene is named only where the DNA matches it firmly. Clone size is not always given. Where it is, it says once, few, many or a class for expanded clones.

TRBJ2-7	TRBD1	.	TRBV28	TGTGCCAGCAGTTTATGGGGACAGGGGGCAGTCGAGCAGTACTTC	CASSLWGQGAVEQYF
TRBJ1-1	TRBD1	.	TRBV18	TGTGCCAGCTCACCACCTGGGGGACAGAACACTGAGGCTTTCTTT	CASSPPGGQNTEAFF
TRBJ2-7	TRBD1	.	TRBV7-9	TGTGCCAGCAGCTCCTACAGGGGGTTGGCCTACGAGCAGTACTTC	CASSSYRGLAYEQYF
TRBJ2-7	.	.	TRBV28	TGTGCCAGCAGTTCGTACCCACAGGGCCGCTACGAGCAGTACTTC	CASSSYPQGRYEQYF
TRBJ1-1	TRBD1	few	TRBV5-4	TGTGCCAGCAGCAGGGACAGGGGGCTTGACACTGAAGCTTTCTTT	CASSRDRGLDTEAFF
TRBJ2-7	.	once	TRBV6-1	TGTGCCATTCCCCGGGAACGGGGCGCCTACGAGCAGTACTTC	CAIPRERGAYEQYF
TRBJ2-7	TRBD1	.	TRBV7-2	TGTGCCAGCAGCCAGGGACAGGGACCGGGCTACGAGCAGTACTTC	CASSQGQGPGYEQYF
TRBJ1-2	.	.	TRBV6-5	TGTGCCAGCAAGTCGGAGAGGGAGTATGGCTACACCTTC	CASKSEREYGYTF
TRBJ2-1	.	.	TRBV9	TGTGCCAGCAGCGTAGCGGGATACCACAATGAGCAGTTCTTC	CASSVAGYHNEQFF
TRBJ1-5	.	once	TRBV6-5	TGTGCCAGTAGCGGTAGGACCCAGCATTTT	CASSGRTQHF
TRBJ2-1	TRBD2	.	TRBV30	TGTGCCTGGAGGCGGGGCGGGAGTATTTACAATGAGCAGTTCTTC	CAWRRGGSIYNEQFF
TRBJ2-3	.	once	TRBV7-2	TGTGCCAGCAGCTTAGCGGGAGGGGGAGATACGCAGTATTTT	CASSLAGGGDTQYF
TRBJ2-5	.	once	TRBV10-3	TGTGCCACTGCCGGGGGGCAAAGAGAGACCCAGTACTTC	CATAGGQRETQYF
TRBJ1-2	TRBD1	.	TRBV5-6	TGTGCCAGCAGCTTGGCCGCGGGACAGGGCGGCGGCTACACCTTC	CASSLAAGQGGGYTF
TRBJ1-1	.	.	TRBV11-2	TGTGCCAGCAGCTTATCAAACACTGAAGCTTTCTTT	CASSLSNTEAFF
TRBJ2-7	TRBD1	.	TRBV2	TGTGCCAGCAGTGATCCCACAGGGGGGAAGTTCTACGAGCAGTACTTC	CASSDPTGGKFYEQYF
TRBJ2-5	.	few	TRBV1	TGCACCAGCAGCCACCACGGAGCGGGAGGGCCAAAGACCCAGTACTTC	CTSSHHGAGGPKTQYF
TRBJ2-7	.	.	TRBV29-1	TGCAGCGTGGCACACGACTACGAGCAGTACTTC	CSVAHDYEQYF
TRBJ1-1	.	.	TRBV5-1	TGCGCCAGCAGCTTGGATTCAGGGGACTGGTTCACTGAAGCTTTCTTT	CASSLDSGDWFTEAFF
TRBJ2-3	TRBD2	.	TRBV10-3	TGTGCCATCAGTGACTACGGGGTAGCGGGAGGCACAGATACGCAGTATTTT	CAISDYGVAGGTDTQYF
TRBJ1-2	.	.	TRBV10-2	TGCGCCAGCAGTGAGTCAAGAGGAGGGCCCAACTATGGCTACACCTTC	CASSESRGGPNYGYTF
TRBJ1-2	.	.	TRBV4-1	TGCGCCAGCAGACCCCTCGGGGCTGGCTATGGCTACACCTTC	CASRPLGAGYGYTF
TRBJ2-5	TRBD1	once	TRBV5-4	TGTGCCAGCAGCCCTGGGGGACAGTTTGCGTCCCTGTACTTC	CASSPGGQFASLYF
TRBJ2-7	TRBD2	once	TRBV18	TGTGCCAGCTCACCACGTGGGCTAGCGGGAGGGAACTCCTACGAGCAGTACTTC	CASSPRGLAGGNSYEQYF
TRBJ1-1	.	.	TRBV23-1	TGCGCCAGCAGTCAATCGCGGGCCGGGGGCACTGAAGCTTTCTTT	CASSQSRAGGTEAFF
TRBJ2-7	.	once	TRBV7-2	TGTGCCAGCAGCCGTAATGGGGGCAGCTCCTACGAGCAGTACTTC	CASSRNGGSSYEQYF
TRBJ1-2	.	.	TRBV9	TGTGCCAGCAGCGTAGCTTCCAGACTCTATGGCTACACCTTC	CASSVASRLYGYTF
TRBJ2-6	TRBD2	.	TRBV5-1	TGCGCCAGCAGCTCGGGCGGTGGTTGGGGGACTAGCGGCTCTGGGGCCAACGTCCTGACTTTC	CASSSGGGWGTSGSGANVLTF
TRBJ2-3	TRBD2	few	TRBV27	TGTGCCAGCACCAAGCTCAGGCTAGCGGGAGGGCCATTATCAGATACGCAGTATTTT	CASTKLRLAGGPLSDTQYF
TRBJ2-5	.	.	TRBV5-4	TGTGCCAGCAGCTTTTTGTCCGGAAGCCAAGAGACCCAGTACTTC	CASSFLSGSQETQYF
TRBJ2-7	.	.	TRBV10-3	TGTGCCATCAGTGAGGACAGTTTCGACGAGCAGTACTTC	CAISEDSFDEQYF